The next 7 T cell receptor beta chains were all read from a single sample in a study of CD8 T cells in Susac syndrome. Random hexamers were used to reverse transcribe the RNA input (roughly 0.5 to 1 ug). TCRdb independently ran MiXCR on the immunoSEQ multiplex PCR reads; one entry per CDR3 protein. The sample includes some 160,000 distinct CDR3 sequences, 90% to 95% seen only once; the top ten take 0.15% to 0.2%. The sample consisted of CD8+ T cells from PBMCs. The origin of the receptors is a human donor with multiple sclerosis.

The V and J genes are TRBV13 and TRBJ2-7; D perhaps matches TRBD2 (5 bases). V lost 3 bases and J 5 bases, leaving 11 bases between the germline ends. This CDR3 is 13 amino acids long. Germline-derived CDR1 and CDR2 are PRHDT and FYEKMQ (reference sequence). The CDR3 DNA sequence: TGTGCCAGCAGCTTGCCCCGGGAAGACGAGCAGTACTTC. Its translation is CASSLPREDEQYF.

The chain uses TRBV29-1 and TRBJ2-1; possible D gene TRBD1, 5 bases. V shed 7 bases and J shed 5 bases, with 18 bases lying between them. The CDR3 is 14 residues long. Germline V gives CDR1 SQVTM, CDR2 ANQGSEA. CDR3 in amino acids: CSGNRRPTHNEQFF. The DNA of the CDR3 is TGCAGCGGTAACAGGAGACCGACCCACAATGAGCAGTTCTTC.

This chain links TRBV29-1 with TRBJ2-5; maybe TRBD1 (6 bases). The V end lost 0 bases, the J end lost 4 bases, and 18 bases lay between the germline ends. The CDR3 extends over 16 amino acids. Per germline, CDR1 SQVTM and CDR2 ANQGSEA. The CDR3 reads CSVEDLPLGQRETQYF. CDR3 sequence (DNA): TGCAGCGTTGAAGATCTTCCCTTGGGACAAAGAGAGACCCAGTACTTC.

CDR3 in amino acids: CAISQTGLNTEAFF. CDR3 bases: TGTGCCATCAGCCAGACAGGCCTCAACACTGAAGCTTTCTTT. The chain recombines TRBV10-3 with TRBJ1-1; TRBD1 is a possible D gene (6 bases). This CDR3 comprises 14 residues. V lost 6 bases, J lost 2 bases, and 13 bases lay in between. Germline CDR1 is ENHRY and CDR2 is SYGVKD.

V usage is TRBV12-5 and J usage is TRBJ2-5, with D uncertain. There are 14 residues in the CDR3. In germline, CDR1 is LGHNT, CDR2 FRNRAP. The germline V and J ends were trimmed by 6 bases and 4 bases, with 15 bases remaining between them. The CDR3 sequence: CASGSTLGPETQYF. DNA of the CDR3: TGTGCTAGTGGCTCTACCCTAGGGCCAGAGACCCAGTACTTC.

CDR3 DNA sequence: TGTGCCAGCAGTTTAGGGGATATACAGTACTTC. The encoded protein is CASSLGDIQYF. The chain uses TRBV12-3 or TRBV12-4 and TRBJ2-4; D remains ambiguous. This CDR3 spans 11 amino acids. Trimming took 1 base from V and 13 from J, leaving 8 bases between them.

The CDR3 reads CSAVGANRAGYTDTQYF. For the CDR3, the DNA is TGCAGTGCCGTCGGCGCCAATCGAGCGGGGTACACAGATACGCAGTATTTT. The chain is built from TRBV20-1 and TRBJ2-3; 7 bases map to TRBD2. The V and J ends lost 6 bases and 2 bases, in that order; junction bases with no gene match: 17. There are 17 residues in the CDR3. Germline values: CDR1 DFQATT, CDR2 SNEGSKA (reference sequence).